The rows below give T cell receptor beta chains drawn from one sample of a study of T cell changes during pregnancy in multiple sclerosis. Libraries were prepared by immunoSEQ multiplex PCR; TCRdb keeps only in-frame clonotypes and omits some of them. The data hold some 120,000 clones, with about 94% observed a single time. The material was peripheral blood, obtained before pregnancy. The origin of the receptors is a female donor with multiple sclerosis, enrolled in a pregnancy study. The CDR3 runs from the conserved cysteine through the conserved F or W. The D gene is left open where the match is weak. A row's size may be missing; if present it is once, few, many or a size class.

J	V	length	size	D	CDR3	DNA
TRBJ1-5	TRBV19	15	.	.	CASSIRDNSNQPQHF	TGTGCCAGTAGTATCAGGGACAATAGCAATCAGCCCCAGCATTTT
TRBJ2-7	TRBV4-1	17	.	.	CASSYRETGPSSYEQYF	TGCGCCAGCAGCTACCGGGAAACCGGGCCCAGCTCCTACGAGCAGTACTTC
TRBJ1-1	TRBV30	14	.	.	CAWRAGHRNTEAFF	TGTGCCTGGAGGGCCGGACACCGGAACACTGAAGCTTTCTTT
TRBJ1-1	TRBV10-3	13	few	.	CASGLTGNTEAFF	TGTGCCTCTGGGCTGACAGGGAACACTGAAGCTTTCTTT
TRBJ1-2	TRBV29-1	13	.	.	CSVERTVNYGYTF	TGCAGCGTTGAAAGGACAGTCAACTATGGCTACACCTTC
TRBJ1-1	TRBV25-1	15	.	TRBD1	CASSEYGQGRAEAFF	TGTGCCAGCAGTGAATACGGACAGGGAAGGGCTGAAGCTTTCTTT
TRBJ1-1	TRBV7-2	15	.	TRBD1	CASSSGTGGQTEAFF	TGTGCCAGCAGCTCCGGGACAGGGGGCCAGACTGAAGCTTTCTTT
TRBJ2-3	TRBV7-2	16	.	.	CASRSDSAKSTDTQYF	TGTGCCAGCAGGTCCGACAGTGCCAAGAGCACAGATACGCAGTATTTT
TRBJ1-2	TRBV7-2	15	.	.	CASSLSHRVSGGYTF	TGTGCCAGCAGCTTATCACACCGTGTCTCTGGCGGCTACACCTTC
TRBJ1-2	TRBV21-1	14	.	.	CASRTRDRGDGYTF	TGTGCCAGCAGAACAAGGGACAGGGGTGACGGCTACACCTTC
TRBJ2-3	TRBV9	13	.	.	CASSPLGLNTQYF	TGTGCCAGCAGCCCCCTGGGACTGAATACGCAGTATTTT
TRBJ2-3	TRBV7-8	15	.	TRBD2	CASSPQRGSTDTQYF	TGTGCCAGCAGCCCTCAGCGGGGGAGCACAGATACGCAGTATTTT
TRBJ2-4	TRBV6-1	16	.	.	CASSASMRVTKNIQYF	TGTGCCAGCAGTGCATCGATGAGGGTAACCAAAAACATTCAGTACTTC
TRBJ2-2	TRBV7-9	13	.	.	CASSLARAGELFF	TGTGCCAGCAGCTTAGCGCGTGCCGGGGAGCTGTTTTTT
TRBJ1-2	TRBV5-1	14	.	TRBD1	CASSLVGDRYGYTF	TGCGCCAGCAGCTTGGTGGGGGACAGATATGGCTACACCTTC
TRBJ2-6	TRBV5-4	15	.	.	CASSSQGTGANVLTF	TGTGCCAGCAGCTCCCAGGGTACCGGGGCCAACGTCCTGACTTTC
TRBJ2-6	TRBV5-1	19	.	.	CASSLGHRDSRSGANVLTF	TGCGCCAGCAGCTTGGGGCACCGGGACTCCCGCTCTGGGGCCAACGTCCTGACTTTC
TRBJ2-2	TRBV5-1	15	.	.	CASSLVSGATGELFF	TGCGCCAGCAGCTTGGTTTCAGGGGCCACCGGGGAGCTGTTTTTT
TRBJ2-1	TRBV29-1	15	.	TRBD1	CSVGFGTGLSNEQFF	TGCAGCGTTGGATTCGGGACAGGGTTATCCAATGAGCAGTTCTTC
TRBJ2-1	TRBV5-4	13	once	TRBD2	CASSLAGGNEQFF	TGTGCCAGCAGCTTAGCGGGGGGGAATGAGCAGTTCTTC
TRBJ1-1	TRBV11-2	16	.	TRBD1	CASSLGRDRANTEAFF	TGTGCCAGCAGCTTAGGTCGAGACAGGGCGAACACTGAAGCTTTCTTT
TRBJ2-1	TRBV27	15	.	TRBD2	CASSWGLAGSNEQFF	TGTGCCAGCAGTTGGGGACTAGCGGGCTCCAATGAGCAGTTCTTC
TRBJ2-2	TRBV6-1	14	once	.	CASSSRGHTGELFF	TGTGCCAGTTCCTCCCGGGGTCACACCGGGGAGCTGTTTTTT
TRBJ2-1	TRBV14	17	.	.	CASSQISAGSSYNEQFF	TGTGCCAGCAGCCAAATATCCGCGGGAAGCTCCTACAATGAGCAGTTCTTC
TRBJ2-1	TRBV19	14	.	.	CASSGPRGYNEQFF	TGTGCCAGTAGTGGGCCCAGGGGATACAATGAGCAGTTCTTC
TRBJ2-3	TRBV6-5	16	.	TRBD1	CASSYSRTGSTDTQYF	TGTGCCAGCAGTTACTCAAGGACAGGGAGCACAGATACGCAGTATTTT
TRBJ1-3	TRBV27	14	.	.	CASSALGAVNTIYF	TGTGCCAGCAGTGCCTTAGGGGCGGTAAACACCATATATTTT
TRBJ2-7	TRBV15	13	.	.	CATSARPRDEQYF	TGTGCCACCAGCGCGCGTCCCAGGGACGAGCAGTACTTC
TRBJ1-1	TRBV7-2	15	once	.	CASSLYLSGNTEAFF	TGTGCCAGCAGCTTATATCTCTCGGGGAACACTGAAGCTTTCTTT
TRBJ2-7	TRBV2	12	.	.	CASRGLSIEQYF	TGTGCCAGCAGGGGGCTCAGTATCGAGCAGTACTTC
TRBJ1-4	TRBV5-1	14	.	TRBD1	CASSLVGGGEKLFF	TGCGCCAGCAGCTTGGTAGGGGGCGGTGAAAAACTGTTTTTT
TRBJ2-1	TRBV5-1	15	.	.	CASNSGSRPPNEQFF	TGCGCCAGCAACTCCGGGTCCCGCCCTCCCAATGAGCAGTTCTTC
TRBJ2-7	TRBV9	15	.	TRBD1	CASSFQTGQGYEQYF	TGTGCCAGCAGCTTTCAGACGGGACAGGGTTACGAGCAGTACTTC
TRBJ2-5	TRBV10-3	14	.	.	CAISESQGKETQYF	TGTGCCATCAGTGAGTCACAGGGAAAAGAGACCCAGTACTTC
TRBJ2-1	TRBV11-2	18	.	TRBD2	CASSHRTSGLPGGNEQFF	TGTGCCAGCAGCCATCGGACTAGCGGGCTCCCCGGGGGTAATGAGCAGTTCTTC
TRBJ2-3	TRBV4-1	17	.	.	CASSPPGGVAPADTQYF	TGCGCCAGCAGCCCCCCTGGCGGTGTTGCGCCCGCAGATACGCAGTATTTT
TRBJ2-7	TRBV6-6	15	few	TRBD2	CASSYESGTTYEQYF	TGTGCCAGCAGTTACGAGAGCGGGACGACCTACGAGCAGTACTTC
TRBJ2-2	TRBV6-1	18	few	TRBD2	CASSEAPLGRGGTGELFF	TGTGCCAGCAGTGAAGCGCCCCTGGGGAGGGGCGGCACCGGGGAGCTGTTTTTT
TRBJ1-1	TRBV2	14	.	.	CAKGGEVRNTEAFF	TGTGCCAAGGGAGGGGAGGTGCGGAACACTGAAGCTTTCTTT
TRBJ2-3	TRBV15	12	once	.	CATSRATDTQYF	TGTGCCACCAGCAGGGCCACAGATACGCAGTATTTT
TRBJ1-5	TRBV7-3	13	.	.	CASSLYPGQPQHF	TGTGCCAGCAGCCTATATCCGGGGCAGCCCCAGCATTTT
TRBJ1-1	TRBV5-1	12	.	.	CASRSDRDEAFF	TGCGCCAGCAGATCGGACAGAGATGAAGCTTTCTTT